The clone carrying this T cell receptor beta chain was picked up a small number of times. Its antigen is not identified. CDR1 and CDR2 (germline): KGHSH, LQKENI. Trimming pared 5 bases from V and 8 bases from J, leaving 18 bases between. The CDR3 extends over 15 amino acids. In patients chosen for sequencing, flow cytometry had shown CD8+CD57+ cell expansion. It was genomic DNA that served as the template for profiling TCR beta VDJ and CDR3. In TCRdb, the reads were re-called with MiXCR into one record per CDR3 protein. This table holds 100,000 to 150,000 distinct CDR3 sequences, 30% to 45% found once. This sample is drawn from a study of CD8+CD57+ T cells in acquired aplastic anemia. Overall study: The DNA of sorted CD4+ and CD8+ cells averaged approximately 3.4 ug. General study results and limits: There were about 27 CD8+ CDR3 sequences that occurred in both patients and controls. In CD8+ cells, Simpson's diversity showed no significant difference between patients and controls.

This clonotype was sampled from a human donor with aplastic anemia. The rearrangement links TRBV18 to TRBJ1-4; D not resolved. Source material: sorted CD4+, CD8+, or CD8+CD57+ T cells (not recorded which) from PBMCs. The CDR3 loop is CASSSRPPGIEKLFF. The CDR3 DNA sequence: TGTGCCAGCTCATCCCGGCCCCCTGGGATCGAAAAACTGTTTTTT. Variable domain in full (rest from reference TRBV18 and TRBJ1-4): NAGVMQNPRHLVRRRGQEARLRCSPMKGHSHVYWYRQLPEEGLKFMVYLQKENIIDESGMPKERFSAEFPKEGPSILRIQQVVRGDSAAYFCASSSRPPGIEKLFFGSGTQLSVL.